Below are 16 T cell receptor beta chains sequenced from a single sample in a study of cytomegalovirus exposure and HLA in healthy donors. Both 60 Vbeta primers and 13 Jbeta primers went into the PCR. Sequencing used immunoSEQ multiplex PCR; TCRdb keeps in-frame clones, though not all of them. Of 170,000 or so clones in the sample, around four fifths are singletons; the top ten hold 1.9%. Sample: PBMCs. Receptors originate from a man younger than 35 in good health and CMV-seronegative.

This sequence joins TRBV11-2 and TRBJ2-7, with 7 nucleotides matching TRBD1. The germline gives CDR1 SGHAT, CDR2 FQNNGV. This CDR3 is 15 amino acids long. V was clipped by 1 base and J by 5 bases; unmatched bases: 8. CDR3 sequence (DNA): TGTGCCAGCAGCTTAGTCGGCCAGGGGGTCCACGAGCAGTACTTC. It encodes CASSLVGQGVHEQYF.

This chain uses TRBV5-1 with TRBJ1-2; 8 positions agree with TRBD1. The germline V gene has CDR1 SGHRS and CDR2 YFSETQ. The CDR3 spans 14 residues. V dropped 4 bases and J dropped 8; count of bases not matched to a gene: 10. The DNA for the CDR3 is TGCGCCAGCAGCCTGGACAGGGAGGGAAGGGGCTACACCTTC. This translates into CASSLDREGRGYTF.

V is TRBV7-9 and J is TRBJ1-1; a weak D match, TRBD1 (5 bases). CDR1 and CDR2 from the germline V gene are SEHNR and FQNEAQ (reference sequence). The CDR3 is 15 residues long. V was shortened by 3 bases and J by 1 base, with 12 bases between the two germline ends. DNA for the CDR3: TGTGCCAGCAGCTTCCCCCTCGACAGGAACACTGAAGCTTTCTTT. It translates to CASSFPLDRNTEAFF. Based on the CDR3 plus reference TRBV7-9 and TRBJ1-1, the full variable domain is DTGVSQNPRHKITKRGQNVTFRCDPISEHNRLYWYRQTLGQGPEFLTYFQNEAQLEKSRLLSDRFSAERPKGSFSTLEIQRTEQGDSAMYLCASSFPLDRNTEAFFGQGTRLTVV.

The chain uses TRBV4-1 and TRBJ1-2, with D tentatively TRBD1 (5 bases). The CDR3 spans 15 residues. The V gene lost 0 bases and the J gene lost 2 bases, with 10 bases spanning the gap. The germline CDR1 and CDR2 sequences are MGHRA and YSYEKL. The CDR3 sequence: CASSQEERGNYGYTF. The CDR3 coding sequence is TGCGCCAGCAGCCAAGAGGAAAGGGGAAACTATGGCTACACCTTC.

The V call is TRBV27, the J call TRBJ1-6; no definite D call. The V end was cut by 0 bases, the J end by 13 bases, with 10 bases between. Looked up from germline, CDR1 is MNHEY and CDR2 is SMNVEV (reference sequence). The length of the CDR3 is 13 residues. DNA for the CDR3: TGTGCCAGCAGTTTATCCCACGCCGGGCCCCTCCACTTT. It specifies CASSLSHAGPLHF.

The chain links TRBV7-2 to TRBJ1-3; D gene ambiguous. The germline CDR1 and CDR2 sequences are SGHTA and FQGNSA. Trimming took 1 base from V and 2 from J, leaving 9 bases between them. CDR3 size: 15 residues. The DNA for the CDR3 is TGTGCCAGCAGCTTAGGTCTATCTGCTGGAAACACCATATATTTT. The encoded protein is CASSLGLSAGNTIYF.

CDR3 region: CASSQDWAGAGETQYF. CDR3 nucleotide sequence: TGCGCCAGCAGCCAAGATTGGGCGGGGGCGGGAGAGACCCAGTACTTC. The chain couples TRBV4-3 to TRBJ2-5; a possible D gene is TRBD2 (7 bases). The V gene lost 0 bases and the J gene lost 4 bases, with 15 bases spanning the gap. Germline CDR1 reads LGHNA; CDR2 reads YSLEER. This CDR3 is 16 amino acids long.

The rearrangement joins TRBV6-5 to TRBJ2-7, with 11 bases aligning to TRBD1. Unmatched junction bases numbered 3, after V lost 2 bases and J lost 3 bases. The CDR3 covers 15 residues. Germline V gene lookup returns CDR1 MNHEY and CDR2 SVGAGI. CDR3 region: CASSYRDRGYYEQYF. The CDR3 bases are TGTGCCAGCAGTTACAGGGACAGGGGGTACTACGAGCAGTACTTC.

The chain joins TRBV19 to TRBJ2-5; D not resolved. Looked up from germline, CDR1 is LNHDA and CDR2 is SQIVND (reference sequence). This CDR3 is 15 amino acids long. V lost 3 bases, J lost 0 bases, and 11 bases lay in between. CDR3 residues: CASSIGEAYQETQYF. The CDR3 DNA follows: TGTGCCAGTAGTATTGGAGAGGCGTACCAAGAGACCCAGTACTTC.

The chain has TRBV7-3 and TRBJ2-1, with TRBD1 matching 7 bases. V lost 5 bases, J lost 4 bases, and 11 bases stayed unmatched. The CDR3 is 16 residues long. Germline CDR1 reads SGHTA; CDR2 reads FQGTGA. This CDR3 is CASSKTPTGIYNEQFF. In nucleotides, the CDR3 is TGTGCCAGCAGCAAGACGCCGACAGGGATATACAATGAGCAGTTCTTC. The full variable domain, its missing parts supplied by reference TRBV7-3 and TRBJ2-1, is GAGVSQTPSNKVTEKGKYVELRCDPISGHTALYWYRQSLGQGPEFLIYFQGTGAADDSGLPNDRFFAVRPEGSVSTLKIQRTERGDSAVYLCASSKTPTGIYNEQFFGPGTRLTVL.

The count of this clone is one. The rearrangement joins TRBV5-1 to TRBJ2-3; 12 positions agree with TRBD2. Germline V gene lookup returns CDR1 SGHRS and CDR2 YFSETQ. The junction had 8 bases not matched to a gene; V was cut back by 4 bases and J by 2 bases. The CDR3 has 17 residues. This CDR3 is CASSGRLAGVPTDTQYF. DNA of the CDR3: TGCGCCAGCAGCGGCAGACTAGCGGGGGTGCCCACAGATACGCAGTATTTT.

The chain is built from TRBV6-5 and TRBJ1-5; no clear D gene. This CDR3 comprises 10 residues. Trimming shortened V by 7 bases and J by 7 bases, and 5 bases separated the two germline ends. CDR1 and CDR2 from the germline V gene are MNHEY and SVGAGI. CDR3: CASNKQPQHF. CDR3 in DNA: TGTGCCAGCAACAAGCAGCCCCAGCATTTT.

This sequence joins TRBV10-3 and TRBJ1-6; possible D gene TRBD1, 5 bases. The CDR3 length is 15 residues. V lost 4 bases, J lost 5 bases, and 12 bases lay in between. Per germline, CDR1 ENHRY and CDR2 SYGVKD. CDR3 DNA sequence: TGTGCCATCAGTGTGAGACAGCTAAATAATTCACCCCTCCACTTT. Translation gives CAISVRQLNNSPLHF.

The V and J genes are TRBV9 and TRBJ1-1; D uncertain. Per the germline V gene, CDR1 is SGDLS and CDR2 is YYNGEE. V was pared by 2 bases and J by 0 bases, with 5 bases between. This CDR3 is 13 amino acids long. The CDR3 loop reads CASSVAMNTEAFF. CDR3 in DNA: TGTGCCAGCAGCGTTGCTATGAACACTGAAGCTTTCTTT.

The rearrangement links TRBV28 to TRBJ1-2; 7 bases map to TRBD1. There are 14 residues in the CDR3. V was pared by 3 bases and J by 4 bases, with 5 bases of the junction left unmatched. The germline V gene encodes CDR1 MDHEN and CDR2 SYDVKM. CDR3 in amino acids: CASSFRQGGYGYTF. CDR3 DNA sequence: TGTGCCAGCAGTTTTCGGCAGGGGGGCTATGGCTACACCTTC.

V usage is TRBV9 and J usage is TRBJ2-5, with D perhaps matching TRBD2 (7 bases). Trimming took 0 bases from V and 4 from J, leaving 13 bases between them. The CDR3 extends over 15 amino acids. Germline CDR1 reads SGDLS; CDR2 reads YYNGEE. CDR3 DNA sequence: TGTGCCAGCAGCGTAGGAGGGGGGGCCGGAGAGACCCAGTACTTC. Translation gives CASSVGGGAGETQYF.